This T cell receptor (beta chain) was identified during a study of T cells in Graves' hyperthyroidism and ophthalmopathy. Clinical symptoms, serum thyroxine and TRAb, thyroid ultrasound and orbital computed tomography together formed the diagnostic basis. The source material, RNA transcripts, was used to amplify TCR beta CDR3 regions. The study used the HTBI primer set for a first-round RT-PCR of the TCR CDR3. One entry per CDR3 protein results from TCRdb running MiXCR on the multiplex PCR reads. The sample records about 840,000 distinct CDR3 sequences, over 35% being singletons. This clonotype came up many times. Sequences were obtained from blood. The receptor comes from a man younger than 35 with Graves' hyperthyroidism.

The CDR3 coding sequence is TGTGCCACCAGCAGGGAGGGGTCGTCCGACGAGCAGTACTTC. It is translated as CATSREGSSDEQYF. The chain uses TRBV15 and TRBJ2-7; a possible D gene is TRBD2 (6 bases). Germline V gives CDR1 LNHNV, CDR2 YYDKDF (reference sequence). The CDR3 is made up of 14 amino acids. The V gene lost 3 bases and the J gene lost 5 bases, with 14 bases spanning the gap.